Shown below are 10 T cell receptor beta chains from a single sample sequenced in a study of blood T cell repertoires in COVID-19. The table came from immunoSEQ multiplex PCR; TCRdb's copy has only in-frame clones and leaves some out. The sample lists around 280,000 clones, around nine tenths seen once, with 1.7% in the top ten. Sequencing used PBMCs or T cells enriched from blood (not recorded which). These receptors all come from a woman in her forties who had recovered from COVID-19.

The chain carries TRBV9 and TRBJ2-2; D is perhaps TRBD2 (5 bases). CDR3 size: 14 residues. Germline-derived CDR1 and CDR2 are SGDLS and YYNGEE. The ends were cut back, 2 bases at V and 5 bases at J, with 10 bases in the middle. The CDR3 coding sequence is TGTGCCAGCAGCGTTACCTCGGGGACCGGGGAGCTGTTTTTT. Translating gives CASSVTSGTGELFF. The whole variable domain, filled in from reference TRBV9 and TRBJ2-2, reads DSGVTQTPKHLITATGQRVTLRCSPRSGDLSVYWYQQSLDQGLQFLIQYYNGEERAKGNILERFSAQQFPDLHSELNLSSLELGDSALYFCASSVTSGTGELFFGEGSRLTVL.

V usage is TRBV6-5 and J usage is TRBJ1-1, with D possibly matching TRBD1 (5 bases). The CDR3 is 14 amino acids. V was clipped by 2 bases and J by 4 bases, with 11 bases between them. Germline CDR1 and CDR2: MNHEY and SVGAGI. CDR3 coding DNA: TGTGCCAGCAGTTACGGGCAGGGTAGCACTGAAGCTTTCTTT. Protein product: CASSYGQGSTEAFF.

The V and J genes are TRBV30 and TRBJ1-1; possible D gene TRBD1, 6 bases. Germline V lookup: CDR1 GTSNPN, CDR2 SVGIG (reference sequence). V lost 5 bases to trimming and J lost 1 base, with 14 bases between them. The CDR3 length is 14 residues. Written as DNA, the CDR3 is TGTGCCTGGGTCAGGGGTTGGGGGAACACTGAAGCTTTCTTT. As protein: CAWVRGWGNTEAFF.

CDR3 DNA sequence: TGTGCCAGCAGCTTGGGTTTCGGTGGTCCTAGCGTAAATTACGAGCAGTACTTC. Residues: CASSLGFGGPSVNYEQYF. The V and J genes are TRBV7-6 and TRBJ2-7; D may be TRBD2 (6 bases). Germline CDR1 is SGHVS and CDR2 is FNYEAQ. The CDR3 covers 18 residues. V was cut by 3 bases and J by 4 bases, with 25 bases left in between. Variable domain in full (rest from reference TRBV7-6 and TRBJ2-7): GAGVSQSPRYKVTKRGQDVALRCDPISGHVSLYWYRQALGQGPEFLTYFNYEAQQDKSGLPNDRFSAERPEGSISTLTIQRTEQRDSAMYRCASSLGFGGPSVNYEQYFGPGTRLTVT.

The J gene is TRBJ1-2, the V gene TRBV9; 8 bases map to TRBD1. The CDR3 is 15 residues long. Per the germline V gene, CDR1 is SGDLS and CDR2 is YYNGEE. Germline trimming cut 3 bases from V and 4 bases from J; bases unmatched to any gene: 8. CDR3 residues: CASSGGTGTIYGYTF. As DNA, the CDR3 is TGTGCCAGCAGCGGCGGGACAGGTACCATCTATGGCTACACCTTC. Variable domain in full (rest from reference TRBV9 and TRBJ1-2): DSGVTQTPKHLITATGQRVTLRCSPRSGDLSVYWYQQSLDQGLQFLIQYYNGEERAKGNILERFSAQQFPDLHSELNLSSLELGDSALYFCASSGGTGTIYGYTFGSGTRLTVV.

This clone was observed a single time. The genes are TRBV14 and TRBJ2-1; 7 bases match TRBD2. The CDR3 spans 15 residues. Looked up from germline, CDR1 is SGHDN and CDR2 is FVKESK. The junction had 8 bases not matched to a gene; V was cut back by 3 bases and J by 6 bases. CDR3 sequence reads: CASSHAHTGGNEQFF. The CDR3 DNA is TGTGCCAGCAGCCATGCCCACACGGGGGGCAATGAGCAGTTCTTC.

The rearrangement links TRBV24-1 to TRBJ2-1; 16 bases are a match to TRBD2. The trim removed 11 bases at V and 5 bases at J, leaving 17 bases unmatched. Germline V gives CDR1 KGHDR, CDR2 SFDVKD. This CDR3 is built from 19 residues. The CDR3 DNA sequence: TGTGCCATCAAAGCGGGACTAGCGGGAGGGCCAAGGGTCCACAATGAGCAGTTCTTC. Translated: CAIKAGLAGGPRVHNEQFF.

This chain uses TRBV30 with TRBJ1-5, with 12 bases that match TRBD1. V lost 2 bases to trimming and J lost 7 bases; unmatched junction nucleotides: 6. The germline V gene encodes CDR1 GTSNPN and CDR2 SVGIG (reference sequence). The CDR3 totals 15 residues. The CDR3 protein is CAWSTGTGGRQPQHF. The DNA of the CDR3 is TGTGCCTGGAGTACTGGGACAGGGGGCCGGCAGCCCCAGCATTTT.

The chain couples TRBV5-1 to TRBJ1-2; D is possibly TRBD1 (5 bases). Between the trimmed V and J ends, which lost 5 bases and 3 bases, there was a span of 17 bases. Germline V gene data show CDR1 as SGHRS and CDR2 as YFSETQ. The CDR3 has 15 amino acids. The CDR3 sequence is CASRTNPTEDYGYTF. For the CDR3, the DNA is TGCGCCAGCAGGACGAACCCGACAGAAGACTATGGCTACACCTTC.

V and J are TRBV6-1 and TRBJ1-2; 9 nucleotides line up with TRBD1. The CDR3 length is 17 residues. The V gene end was trimmed by 4 bases and the J gene end by 4 bases; junction bases not matched to a gene: 13. CDR1 and CDR2 from the germline V gene are MNHNS and SASEGT. CDR3 sequence: CASSGVYETGGAYGYTF. The CDR3 DNA follows: TGTGCCAGCAGTGGAGTTTACGAAACAGGGGGCGCCTATGGCTACACCTTC.